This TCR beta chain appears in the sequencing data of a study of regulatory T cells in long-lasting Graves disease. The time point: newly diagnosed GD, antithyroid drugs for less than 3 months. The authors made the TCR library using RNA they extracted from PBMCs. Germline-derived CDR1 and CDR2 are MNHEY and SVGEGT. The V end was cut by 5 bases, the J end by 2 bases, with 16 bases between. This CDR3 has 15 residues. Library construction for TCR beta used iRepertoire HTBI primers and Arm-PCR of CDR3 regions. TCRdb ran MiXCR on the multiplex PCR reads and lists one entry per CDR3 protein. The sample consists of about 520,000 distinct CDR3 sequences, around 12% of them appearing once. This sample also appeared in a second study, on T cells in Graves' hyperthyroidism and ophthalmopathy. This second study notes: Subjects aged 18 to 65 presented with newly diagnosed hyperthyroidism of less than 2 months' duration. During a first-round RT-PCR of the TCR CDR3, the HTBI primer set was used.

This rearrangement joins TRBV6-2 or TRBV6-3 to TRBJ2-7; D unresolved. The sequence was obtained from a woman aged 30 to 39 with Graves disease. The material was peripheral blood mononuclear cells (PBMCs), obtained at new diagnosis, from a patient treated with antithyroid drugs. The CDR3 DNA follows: TGTGCCAGCAGTGACGGTACAGTGGGCGCCTACGAGCAGTACTTC. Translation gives CASSDGTVGAYEQYF.